This record looks at one T cell receptor beta chain sequence and its context. The data are from a study of cytomegalovirus exposure and HLA in healthy donors. Germline V gives CDR1 LNHNV, CDR2 YYDKDF (reference sequence). V was cut by 5 bases and J by 0 bases, with 10 bases left in between. This CDR3 is built from 15 residues. The data were produced by immunoSEQ multiplex PCR, yet TCRdb's version contains in-frame clones alone and is incomplete. The sample has a few hundred thousand clones, approximately 83% seen once; the top ten hold around an eighth. While the first cohort had 600 to 750 subjects, the donors belonged to the separate validation cohort of 100 to 150 subjects.

The TCR sequence derives from a woman in her 30s in good health and CMV-seropositive. The material sequenced was PBMCs. The J gene is TRBJ1-4, the V gene TRBV15, with no clear D. CDR3 region: CATSPRRATNEKLFF. Here the CDR3 DNA reads TGTGCCACCAGCCCTAGGCGGGCAACTAATGAAAAACTGTTTTTT.